The rows below give T cell receptor beta chains drawn from one sample of a study. TCRdb used MiXCR to reprocess the RT-PCR reads, holding one entry per CDR3 protein. Among hundreds of thousands of distinct CDR3 sequences listed, 14% were seen once. Sequencing was done on a sample of memory CD4+ T cells from blood. Every receptor here comes from a female donor in good health, serving as a healthy control. The CDR3 runs from the conserved cysteine through the conserved F or W. The D gene is left open where the match is weak. For some rows the clone size is stated as once, few or many, or as a class when expanded; others skip it.

abundance,d_gene,v_gene,j_gene,CDR3aa,CDR3nt
few,TRBD1,TRBV5-1,TRBJ1-4,CASSTTGGNEKLFF,TGCGCCAGCAGCACTACAGGGGGCAATGAAAAACTGTTTTTT
many,NA,TRBV12-3/TRBV12-4,TRBJ1-4,CASSFGRANEKLFF,TGTGCCAGCAGTTTTGGGCGTGCTAATGAAAAACTGTTTTTT
few,NA,TRBV4-1,TRBJ1-2,CASSQEPSGAGGYTF,TGCGCCAGCAGCCAAGAACCCTCGGGGGCGGGTGGCTACACCTTC
many,NA,TRBV20-1,TRBJ2-1,CSARWGTLYNEQFF,TGCAGTGCCAGGTGGGGGACACTTTACAATGAGCAGTTCTTC
many,TRBD1,TRBV7-6,TRBJ2-3,CASSLRQGIDTQYF,TGTGCCAGCAGCTTAAGACAGGGGATAGATACGCAGTATTTT
few,TRBD2,TRBV24-1,TRBJ2-7,CATSESLAGGHGEQYF,TGTGCCACCAGTGAAAGTCTAGCGGGAGGACACGGCGAGCAGTACTTC
NA,TRBD1,TRBV18,TRBJ1-4,CASSPPGQGNEKLFF,TGTGCCAGCTCACCACCGGGACAGGGGAATGAAAAACTGTTTTTT
NA,TRBD1,TRBV18,TRBJ2-1,CASSLFRQGIFSHSSYNEQFF,TGTGCCAGCTCACTATTTCGACAGGGGATCTTTTCGCATAGCTCCTACAATGAGCAGTTCTTC
NA,NA,TRBV20-1,TRBJ2-2,CSARPAATNTGELFF,TGCAGTGCTAGGCCCGCGGCCACGAACACCGGGGAGCTGTTTTTT
few,NA,TRBV20-1,TRBJ1-1,CSARAGGYGEAFF,TGCAGTGCTAGAGCCGGGGGCTACGGTGAAGCTTTCTTT
many,NA,TRBV20-1,TRBJ1-6,CSASKQGLAHGNSPLHF,TGCAGTGCTAGTAAACAGGGTTTGGCACACGGTAATTCACCCCTCCACTTT
NA,NA,TRBV28,TRBJ1-4,CASRAPTTNEKLFF,TGTGCCAGCAGGGCCCCTACAACTAATGAAAAACTGTTTTTT
NA,NA,TRBV5-1,TRBJ1-1,CASSLSRLGTEAFF,TGCGCCAGCAGCTTGAGTCGACTGGGCACTGAAGCTTTCTTT
many,NA,TRBV20-1,TRBJ1-6,CSATLGGGPLHF,TGCAGTGCTACCCTTGGTGGGGGGCCCCTCCACTTT
many,NA,TRBV7-2,TRBJ2-7,CASSSRRDSYEQYF,TGTGCCAGCAGCTCGCGACGGGACTCCTACGAGCAGTACTTC
NA,TRBD1,TRBV2,TRBJ1-2,CASSFSPQGQYGYTF,TGTGCCAGCAGTTTTTCACCACAGGGGCAGTATGGCTACACCTTC
NA,NA,TRBV11-2,TRBJ2-7,CASSLDRLRENF,TGTGCCAGCAGCTTAGATAGGCTTCGGGAGAACTTC
NA,TRBD1,TRBV28,TRBJ1-5,CASSPGTGYNQPQHF,TGTGCCAGCAGCCCCGGGACAGGGTACAATCAGCCCCAGCATTTT
many,NA,TRBV10-3,TRBJ1-1,CAISDSRTENTEAFF,TGTGCCATCAGTGATTCTAGGACGGAGAACACTGAAGCTTTCTTT
many,NA,TRBV4-3,TRBJ1-2,CASSQGLADNYGYTF,TGCGCCAGCAGCCAAGGATTAGCAGACAACTATGGCTACACCTTC
NA,TRBD2,TRBV4-2,TRBJ2-3,CASSQDAGLAGGDTQYF,TGTGCCAGCAGCCAAGATGCCGGTCTAGCGGGAGGAGATACGCAGTATTTT
NA,TRBD1,TRBV5-1,TRBJ2-5,CASSLPADRGETQYF,TGCGCCAGCAGCTTGCCAGCGGACAGGGGGGAGACCCAGTACTTC
NA,NA,TRBV4-2,TRBJ2-1,CASSQTRDLTYNEQFF,TGTGCCAGCAGCCAGACCCGGGACTTAACCTACAATGAGCAGTTCTTC
many,NA,TRBV7-2,TRBJ1-2,CASSLAHQSGVDYTF,TGTGCCAGCAGCTTAGCGCACCAAAGCGGCGTGGACTACACCTTC
many,TRBD2,TRBV5-1,TRBJ2-7,CASSLVASGSLGEQYF,TGCGCCAGCAGCTTGGTGGCTAGCGGGAGTCTCGGCGAGCAGTACTTC
few,NA,TRBV28,TRBJ2-5,CASSFREGGETQYF,TGTGCCAGCAGTTTTAGGGAGGGGGGGGAGACCCAGTACTTC
few,NA,TRBV6-1,TRBJ2-5,CASRGHSKETQYF,TGTGCCAGCAGGGGACATTCAAAAGAGACCCAGTACTTC
NA,TRBD1,TRBV3-1,TRBJ1-1,CASSLNRGMGTEAFF,TGTGCCAGCAGCCTTAACAGGGGAATGGGGACTGAAGCTTTCTTT
many,NA,TRBV12-3/TRBV12-4,TRBJ1-2,CASSFQGGYYGYTF,TGTGCCAGCAGCTTTCAAGGGGGTTACTATGGCTACACCTTC
NA,NA,TRBV20-1,TRBJ1-1,CSALEANTEAFF,TGCAGTGCTCTGGAGGCGAACACTGAAGCTTTCTTT
once,TRBD2,TRBV2,TRBJ2-1,CASSHARGGSYNEQFF,TGTGCCAGCAGCCACGCGCGGGGGGGCTCCTACAATGAGCAGTTCTTC
NA,TRBD2,TRBV10-3,TRBJ2-1,CAISESPGGNEQFF,TGTGCCATCAGTGAGTCTCCGGGAGGCAATGAGCAGTTCTTC
few,NA,TRBV5-1,TRBJ1-3,CASSNSFYSGNTIYF,TGCGCCAGCAGCAACTCGTTTTACTCTGGAAACACCATATATTTT
few,TRBD2,TRBV28,TRBJ2-5,CASSAGLGLAGGETQYF,TGTGCCAGCAGTGCAGGGCTCGGACTAGCGGGAGGAGAGACCCAGTACTTC
few,TRBD2,TRBV20-1,TRBJ2-3,CSATSLASSTDTQYF,TGCAGTGCTACATCACTAGCGTCTAGCACAGATACGCAGTATTTT
few,NA,TRBV4-2,TRBJ2-1,CASSQTSRDAGATEQFF,TGTGCCAGCAGCCAAACCTCCCGGGACGCTGGGGCAACTGAGCAGTTCTTC
NA,NA,TRBV20-1,TRBJ1-2,CSARGTTGLGGYTF,TGCAGTGCTAGAGGTACTACAGGCCTCGGGGGCTACACCTTC
NA,TRBD1,TRBV5-1,TRBJ2-7,CASSFGQGGYYEQYF,TGCGCCAGCAGCTTCGGACAGGGGGGTTACTACGAGCAGTACTTC
many,TRBD2,TRBV27,TRBJ2-7,CASSYPLAGESYEQYF,TGTGCCAGCAGTTACCCTCTAGCGGGAGAGTCCTACGAGCAGTACTTC
NA,NA,TRBV5-1,TRBJ1-2,CASSLGGGGVGYGYTF,TGCGCCAGCAGCCTCGGAGGCGGGGGGGTCGGCTATGGCTACACCTTC
NA,TRBD1,TRBV12-3/TRBV12-4,TRBJ1-1,CASITTGGTEAFF,TGTGCCAGCATAACCACAGGGGGGACTGAAGCTTTCTTT
few,TRBD2,TRBV10-3,TRBJ2-3,CAISEPASGSRSDTQYF,TGTGCCATCAGTGAGCCGGCTAGCGGGAGTCGGTCAGATACGCAGTATTTT
NA,NA,TRBV5-5,TRBJ1-1,CASSPGGPGGVTEAFF,TGTGCCAGCAGCCCCGGGGGCCCGGGGGGCGTCACTGAAGCTTTCTTT
NA,TRBD1,TRBV7-7,TRBJ2-1,CASSGTGNEQFF,TGTGCCAGCAGCGGGACAGGCAATGAGCAGTTCTTC
NA,TRBD2,TRBV7-9,TRBJ2-1,CASSLASGYDNEQFF,TGTGCCAGCAGCTTAGCTAGCGGGTACGACAATGAGCAGTTCTTC
NA,NA,TRBV18,TRBJ2-3,CASSQNDGYTDTQYF,TGTGCCAGCTCCCAGAACGACGGATACACAGATACGCAGTATTTT
few,NA,TRBV6-5,TRBJ1-3,CASSYFQTGNTIYF,TGTGCCAGCAGTTATTTCCAAACTGGAAACACCATATATTTT
NA,TRBD2,TRBV7-2,TRBJ2-7,CASSWGTGGPVEQYF,TGTGCCAGCAGCTGGGGGACGGGAGGGCCGGTCGAGCAGTACTTC
NA,NA,TRBV4-2,TRBJ1-1,CASSQAMSGRGKSTEAFF,TGTGCCAGCAGCCAAGCAATGTCCGGGAGGGGGAAGAGCACTGAAGCTTTCTTT
few,TRBD2,TRBV20-1,TRBJ2-1,CSAVSGTSGYNEQFF,TGCAGTGCTGTCTCCGGGACTAGCGGTTACAATGAGCAGTTCTTC
few,NA,TRBV9,TRBJ2-7,CASSVGVGDEQYF,TGTGCCAGCAGCGTAGGGGTGGGGGACGAGCAGTACTTC
few,NA,TRBV5-1,TRBJ2-3,CASSVPGTRGPNTQYF,TGCGCCAGCAGCGTCCCCGGGACTAGGGGGCCCAATACGCAGTATTTT
few,NA,TRBV20-1,TRBJ1-2,CSASQSLNYGYTF,TGCAGTGCTAGTCAATCCCTTAACTATGGCTACACCTTC
many,NA,TRBV15,TRBJ2-5,CATSRVQPGLPNWATQYF,TGTGCCACCAGCAGAGTGCAGCCGGGACTCCCGAACTGGGCGACCCAGTACTTC
few,TRBD1,TRBV27,TRBJ1-5,CASTSTGVQPQHF,TGTGCCAGCACCTCGACAGGGGTGCAGCCCCAGCATTTT
few,TRBD2,TRBV7-9,TRBJ2-1,CASSVSGRDEQFF,TGTGCCAGCAGCGTTAGCGGGAGGGATGAGCAGTTCTTC
few,TRBD1,TRBV5-1,TRBJ1-2,CASSFEGVGGHTF,TGCGCCAGCAGCTTTGAGGGGGTAGGGGGCCACACCTTC
few,TRBD2,TRBV5-4,TRBJ2-3,CASRILAGESDTQYF,TGTGCCAGCAGAATACTAGCGGGCGAGTCTGATACGCAGTATTTT
many,NA,TRBV10-3,TRBJ2-1,CAISGLGNEQFF,TGTGCCATCAGTGGACTGGGTAATGAGCAGTTCTTC